One sample yielded the 16 T cell receptor beta chains listed below, sequenced in a study of spatial heterogeneity in lung cancer. As for time point: sample taken at primary tumor resection. Sequencing covered unsorted whole RNA taken from tumor, nontumor lung or frozen PBMC. TCRdb reanalysed the 5' RACE reads using MiXCR and keeps one entry per CDR3 protein. The top ten clones hold about 9.9% of a sample with 30,000 to 50,000 distinct CDR3 sequences, roughly 5.2% of them seen once. The input for sequencing was PBMCs, taken at surgery. The receptors shown here come from a male donor with early-stage non-small cell lung cancer.

The V call is TRBV6-2 or TRBV6-3, the J call TRBJ1-2, with D possibly TRBD1 on 6 matching bases. From germline, CDR1 is MNHEY and CDR2 SVGEGT. The CDR3 extends over 16 amino acids. Trimming removed 5 bases at V and 4 bases at J, with 20 bases between. The CDR3 sequence: CASSLNFLLDSYGYTF. CDR3 DNA sequence: TGTGCCAGCAGTCTTAACTTTCTCTTGGACAGCTATGGCTACACCTTC.

The chain is built from TRBV12-3 or TRBV12-4 and TRBJ1-1, with unresolved D. The V end lost 3 bases, the J end lost 1 base, and 9 bases lay between the germline ends. The CDR3 loop spans 14 amino acids. CDR3 sequence (DNA): TGTGCCAGCAGTTTGTGGGGAGGGAACACTGAAGCTTTCTTT. Encoded protein: CASSLWGGNTEAFF.

The V gene is TRBV19, the J gene TRBJ2-1; tentative D call: TRBD1 (6 bases). CDR3 size: 12 residues. Trimming left V 9 bases short and J 8 bases short, with 14 bases between. Germline CDR1 LNHDA, CDR2 SQIVND (reference sequence). The DNA of the CDR3 is TGTGCCAGCAGCAGGGGCCCCTATGAGCAGTTCTTC. Translated: CASSRGPYEQFF.

The chain uses TRBV4-3 and TRBJ2-2, with 7 bases identical to TRBD1. This CDR3 is built from 15 residues. Germline V gene data show CDR1 as LGHNA and CDR2 as YSLEER. After removal of 2 bases from V and 3 bases from J, the junction contained 3 bases not matched to a gene. The CDR3 is CASSQLDRDTGELFF. In DNA, the CDR3 is TGCGCCAGCAGCCAACTTGACAGGGACACCGGGGAGCTGTTTTTT.

This clonotype was recorded many times. This sequence joins TRBV4-2 and TRBJ2-7; the D is unclear. V was pared by 1 base and J by 0 bases, with 10 bases between. This CDR3 comprises 15 residues. In germline, CDR1 is LGHNA, CDR2 YNFKEQ. The CDR3 loop reads CASSQVAESSYEQYF. DNA of the CDR3: TGTGCCAGCAGCCAAGTTGCGGAAAGCTCCTACGAGCAGTACTTC.

This clonotype has a count of ten or more. V is TRBV7-8 and J is TRBJ2-1; TRBD2 matches 12 bases. Germline V lookup: CDR1 SGHVS, CDR2 FQNEAQ. The CDR3 totals 17 residues. J gave up 4 bases and V 1 base, and 5 bases lay outside the gene matches. In nucleotides, the CDR3 is TGTGCCAGCAGCTTAGGGGGACTAGCGGGCGGTTACAATGAGCAGTTCTTC. Translating gives CASSLGGLAGGYNEQFF.

V usage is TRBV10-2 and J usage is TRBJ1-1; D not certain. Looked up from germline, CDR1 is WSHSY and CDR2 is SAAADI. Trimming left V 0 bases short and J 1 base short, with 9 bases between. The length of the CDR3 is 15 residues. The CDR3 region is CASSESGRPNTEAFF. CDR3 nucleotides: TGCGCCAGCAGTGAGTCGGGCAGGCCGAACACTGAAGCTTTCTTT.

This clonotype has at least ten counts. The chain joins TRBV7-9 to TRBJ1-6; D is possibly TRBD1 (5 bases). The CDR3 contains 14 residues. Germline lookup yields CDR1 SEHNR and CDR2 FQNEAQ (reference sequence). The V and J ends lost 6 bases and 7 bases respectively, with 13 bases between them. As DNA, the CDR3 is TGTGCCAGCAGTCCCGACAGTCCCAATTCACCCCTCCACTTT. Protein product: CASSPDSPNSPLHF.

By share, this clonotype ranks as medium-sized (0.01 to 0.1%). The chain links TRBV6-5 to TRBJ2-1, with 15 bases lining up with TRBD2. The J segment lost 5 bases and the V segment lost 4 bases, leaving 9 bases of the junction unmatched. The CDR3 length is 18 residues. Germline assignment: CDR1 MNHEY and CDR2 SVGAGI. The CDR3 spells CASSFSGLAGGPNNEQFF. The CDR3 bases are TGTGCCAGCAGTTTTTCCGGACTAGCGGGGGGGCCTAACAATGAGCAGTTCTTC.

This clonotype was observed many times. The chain joins TRBV5-6 to TRBJ1-4, with D hard to call. The CDR3 covers 15 residues. Looked up from germline, CDR1 is SGHDT and CDR2 is YYEEEE. V dropped 2 bases and J dropped 5 bases, with 13 bases sitting between them. The CDR3 sequence is CASSLTPQPNEKLFF. For the CDR3, the DNA is TGTGCCAGCAGCTTAACGCCCCAACCAAATGAAAAACTGTTTTTT.

This clonotype was picked up many times. The CDR3 sequence: CASSLDYRPYTEAFF. The CDR3 bases are TGTGCCAGCAGCTTAGATTACAGGCCTTACACTGAAGCTTTCTTT. This chain uses TRBV11-2 with TRBJ1-1; D is perhaps TRBD1 (5 bases). Trimming stripped 0 bases from V and 3 bases from J, with 11 bases between. The length of the CDR3 is 15 residues. Germline V CDR1 and CDR2: SGHAT, FQNNGV.

This clonotype was recorded a few times. This rearrangement joins TRBV3-1 to TRBJ1-5, with a weak D call TRBD1 (6 bases). Germline values: CDR1 LGHDT, CDR2 YNNKEL (reference sequence). The CDR3 is 15 amino acids. V gave up 1 base and J gave up 7 bases, with 14 bases separating them. The CDR3 region is CASSQAFGGPQPQHF. CDR3 sequence (DNA): TGTGCCAGCAGCCAAGCGTTCGGGGGGCCACAGCCCCAGCATTTT.

This clonotype was detected many times. This chain links TRBV9 with TRBJ1-1, with a weak D call TRBD1 (5 bases). This CDR3 is 15 amino acids long. V was trimmed by 4 bases and J by 0 bases, leaving 13 bases between them. Germline V gene data show CDR1 as SGDLS and CDR2 as YYNGEE. CDR3 nucleotides: TGTGCCAGCAGCCCTTCAGGACAAATGAACACTGAAGCTTTCTTT. It yields the protein CASSPSGQMNTEAFF.

This clonotype came up a few times. The genes are TRBV11-2 and TRBJ2-5, with unresolved D. The CDR3 covers 13 residues. Germline CDR1 is SGHAT and CDR2 is FQNNGV. With 3 bases removed from V and 7 bases from J, the gap between germline ends came to 12 bases. The chain's CDR3 is CASSLGSLGTQYF. For the CDR3, the DNA is TGTGCCAGCAGCTTGGGGTCATTGGGGACCCAGTACTTC.

The gene calls are TRBV2 and TRBJ2-7, with D possibly being TRBD2 (5 bases). V was pared by 4 bases and J by 2 bases, with 12 bases between. The length of the CDR3 is 14 residues. Germline loops: CDR1 SNHLY, CDR2 FYNNEI. The chain's CDR3 is CASSGTRVAYEQYF. The DNA of the CDR3 is TGTGCCAGCAGTGGAACTAGAGTCGCCTACGAGCAGTACTTC.

This clonotype occurred many times. This chain joins TRBV10-1 and TRBJ2-7; a possible D gene is TRBD1 (5 bases). Germline loops: CDR1 WNHNN, CDR2 SYGVQD (reference sequence). CDR3 size: 13 residues. V gave up 7 bases and J gave up 4 bases, with 14 bases separating them. CDR3 sequence: CASMTEVGYEQYF. CDR3 coding DNA: TGCGCCAGCATGACAGAGGTTGGGTACGAGCAGTACTTC.